Many counts were recorded for the clone carrying this TCR beta chain. Its matching antigen is unknown. This entry comes from a study of early T cells in non-severe SARS-CoV-2 infection. Overall study findings and caveats: Matches to VDJdb favored anti-spike CD8 responses and missed private and CD4 specificities.

Deletions cut 1 base from V and 1 base from J, with 6 bases between. This CDR3 comprises 14 residues. CDR1 and CDR2 (germline): SGHRS, YFSETQ. The library protocol tagged individual cDNA molecules with unique molecular identifiers. TCRdb re-analysed the 5' RACE reads in MiXCR, keeping a single row per CDR3 protein. The sample yields 50,000 to 60,000 distinct CDR3 sequences, approximately 6.2% seen once. This chain connects TRBV5-1 to TRBJ1-3; the D is unclear. The sequence was collected from an adult who was a healthcare worker with PCR-confirmed SARS-CoV-2 infection or an uninfected control (not recorded which). The source material was whole blood. For the CDR3, the DNA is TGCGCCAGCAGCTTGTCCCGATCTGGAAACACCATATATTTT. Amino acid sequence: CASSLSRSGNTIYF.